What follows are 32 T cell receptor beta chains derived from one specimen sequenced in a study of T cells in Graves' hyperthyroidism and ophthalmopathy. Regions amplified from RNA transcripts were the TCR beta CDR3 regions. First-round RT-PCR of the TCR CDR3 relied on the HTBI primer set. MiXCR, applied by TCRdb to the multiplex PCR reads, yields one record per CDR3 protein. The sample has about half a million distinct CDR3 sequences; less than 25% are singletons. Sequencing was done on a sample of blood. The receptors here all came from a man aged 18-30 years with Graves' hyperthyroidism.

This clonotype was seen ten or more times. The V gene is TRBV24-1, the J gene TRBJ1-5; D not certain. V dropped 2 bases and J dropped 9 bases, with 10 bases sitting between them. Germline lookup yields CDR1 KGHDR and CDR2 SFDVKD. The CDR3 sequence is 13 residues long. CDR3 residues: CATSDYYGWPQHF. The CDR3 DNA reads as TGTGCCACCAGTGATTATTACGGATGGCCCCAGCATTTT.

The rearrangement joins TRBV12-5 to TRBJ1-3; TRBD1 matches at 7 bases. CDR3 length: 19 amino acids. CDR1 is LGHNT and CDR2 is FRNRAP in the germline V gene. J gave up 0 bases and V 5 bases, and 16 bases lay outside the gene matches. The CDR3 sequence: CASGPYPGQRTDSGNTIYF. The CDR3 DNA follows: TGTGCTAGTGGTCCTTACCCGGGACAGAGAACTGACTCTGGAAACACCATATATTTT.

The chain joins TRBV28 to TRBJ1-5; D gene unclear. The CDR3 is 15 residues long. V gave up 2 bases and J gave up 3 bases, with 11 bases separating them. Germline CDR1 reads MDHEN; CDR2 reads SYDVKM. The CDR3 DNA is TGTGCCAGCAGTTTAGCCCGACGGGCCAATCAGCCCCAGCATTTT. Protein product: CASSLARRANQPQHF.

The chain uses TRBV12-3 or TRBV12-4 and TRBJ1-6; TRBD1 aligns across 7 bases. This CDR3 region has 15 residues. V dropped 6 bases and J dropped 6; count of bases not matched to a gene: 8. The CDR3 DNA is TGTGCCAGCAGACAGGGGAAACCTAGTAATTCACCCCTCCACTTT. This codes for CASRQGKPSNSPLHF.

Many counts were recorded for this clonotype. As DNA, the CDR3 is TGTGCCAGCAGTTTTACCGGGACAGGGTTCCAGCATTTT. Its protein product is CASSFTGTGFQHF. This chain connects TRBV27 to TRBJ1-5; 9 nucleotides match TRBD1. The CDR3 spans 13 residues. The V and J ends lost 3 bases and 12 bases, in that order; junction bases with no gene match: 6. Germline V CDR1 and CDR2: MNHEY, SMNVEV (reference sequence).

This clonotype was recorded many times. The gene calls are TRBV7-6 and TRBJ1-1, with TRBD1 matching 9 bases. The CDR3 length is 15 residues. After removal of 1 base from V and 5 bases from J, the junction contained 5 bases not matched to a gene. The V gene's germline CDR1 is SGHVS and CDR2 FNYEAQ. The CDR3 here is CASSLVATGGTEAFF. The CDR3 DNA reads TGTGCCAGCAGCTTAGTGGCGACAGGGGGTACTGAAGCTTTCTTT.

The J gene is TRBJ2-5, the V gene TRBV20-1; TRBD1 matches 8 bases. The CDR3 spans 13 residues. The trim removed 3 bases at V and 4 bases at J, leaving 4 bases unmatched. CDR1 DFQATT and CDR2 SNEGSKA come from the germline V gene (reference sequence). The DNA for the CDR3 is TGCAGTGCTAGTACAGGACAGGGAGAGACCCAGTACTTC. Protein product: CSASTGQGETQYF.

The chain is built from TRBV29-1 and TRBJ2-7, with 10 bases matching TRBD1. After removal of 6 bases from V and 2 bases from J, the junction contained 7 bases not matched to a gene. Germline CDR1 reads SQVTM; CDR2 reads ANQGSEA. CDR3 length equals 14 residues. CDR3 protein: CSVQIGQGAYEQYF. CDR3 DNA: TGCAGCGTGCAAATAGGACAGGGGGCCTACGAGCAGTACTTC.

This clonotype was seen ten or more times. This sequence joins TRBV20-1 and TRBJ2-7; the D gene is possibly TRBD2 (5 bases). Trimming took off 0 bases at V and 4 bases at J, with 19 bases between the two ends. The CDR3 runs 16 residues. Germline CDR1 DFQATT, CDR2 SNEGSKA (reference sequence). Here the CDR3 reads CSAREAPSGILYEQYF. The CDR3, as DNA: TGCAGTGCTAGAGAGGCCCCAAGCGGAATCCTTTACGAGCAGTACTTC.

The V and J genes are TRBV29-1 and TRBJ2-5, with D possibly matching TRBD2 (5 bases). This CDR3 spans 13 amino acids. Trimming removed 3 bases at V and 5 bases at J, with 13 bases between. The germline V gene has CDR1 SQVTM and CDR2 ANQGSEA. CDR3 region: CSVEPGMGETQYF. As DNA, the CDR3 is TGCAGCGTTGAGCCGGGAATGGGGGAGACCCAGTACTTC.

This clonotype was seen only a few times. The chain uses TRBV28 and TRBJ1-3; D gene uncertain. V lost 3 bases, J lost 1 base, and 4 bases lay in between. The germline V gene has CDR1 MDHEN and CDR2 SYDVKM. CDR3 length equals 13 residues. CDR3 coding DNA: TGTGCCAGCAGTTTCCAGTCTGGAAACACCATATATTTT. This gives the protein CASSFQSGNTIYF.

This clonotype was seen at least ten times. The rearrangement uses TRBV6-4 and TRBJ1-1; D gene uncertain. Trimming took 0 bases from V and 4 from J, leaving 9 bases between them. The germline CDR1 and CDR2 sequences are MRHNA and SNTAGT. The CDR3 length is 14 residues. CDR3 in DNA: TGTGCCAGCAGTGACTCGAGTCTCGGCACTGAAGCTTTCTTT. Translation gives CASSDSSLGTEAFF.

This clonotype was found a few times. The V and J genes are TRBV19 and TRBJ2-7; 11 nucleotides line up with TRBD1. This CDR3 comprises 14 residues. V lost 4 bases to trimming and J lost 6 bases; unmatched junction nucleotides: 5. CDR1 and CDR2 from the germline V gene are LNHDA and SQIVND (reference sequence). The CDR3 coding sequence is TGTGCCAGTAGTACCGGGACAGGGGGATCCGAGCAGTACTTC. Its protein product is CASSTGTGGSEQYF. Based on the CDR3 plus reference TRBV19 and TRBJ2-7, the full variable domain is DGGITQSPKYLFRKEGQNVTLSCEQNLNHDAMYWYRQDPGQGLRLIYYSQIVNDFQKGDIAEGYSVSREKKESFPLTVTSAQKNPTAFYLCASSTGTGGSEQYFGPGTRLTVT.

This clonotype has a count of ten or more. The chain combines TRBV6-5 with TRBJ1-1; possible D gene TRBD1, 5 bases. The CDR3 is made up of 15 amino acids. Germline CDR1 MNHEY, CDR2 SVGAGI. Deletions cut 8 bases from V and 2 bases from J, with 18 bases between. The CDR3: CASVPTRGANTEAFF. The CDR3 DNA sequence: TGTGCCAGCGTTCCGACGAGGGGAGCTAACACTGAAGCTTTCTTT.

This clonotype came up many times. This rearrangement joins TRBV5-6 to TRBJ2-5, with TRBD1 as a possible D gene (6 bases). The CDR3 contains 15 residues. Trimming pared 3 bases from V and 5 bases from J, leaving 17 bases between. Looked up from germline, CDR1 is SGHDT and CDR2 is YYEEEE. CDR3 region: CASSSLQGTGETQYF. The CDR3 region has the DNA TGTGCCAGCAGCTCCCTACAGGGAACGGGGGAGACCCAGTACTTC.

The chain carries TRBV6-1 and TRBJ2-2; D is unclear. The germline V and J ends were trimmed by 5 bases and 2 bases, with 9 bases remaining between them. Germline CDR1 and CDR2: MNHNS and SASEGT. CDR3 length equals 14 residues. In DNA form, the CDR3 reads TGTGCCAGCAGTCAGAGATTCAACACCGGGGAGCTGTTTTTT. This gives the protein CASSQRFNTGELFF.

This chain joins TRBV3-1 and TRBJ2-7; 11 positions agree with TRBD1. The CDR3 contains 16 residues. Germline-derived CDR1 and CDR2 are LGHDT and YNNKEL (reference sequence). Trimming at V came to 5 bases and at J to 0 bases, leaving 6 bases not matched to a gene. The CDR3 here is CASSDFGQGASYEQYF. In nucleotides, the CDR3 is TGTGCCAGCAGCGATTTCGGACAGGGGGCCTCCTACGAGCAGTACTTC.

This clonotype has ten or more counts. The gene calls are TRBV12-3 or TRBV12-4 and TRBJ1-1; a weak D match, TRBD1 (5 bases). The CDR3 contains 17 residues. Between the trimmed V and J ends, which lost 5 bases and 0 bases, there was a span of 19 bases. The CDR3 region is CASSPPQAGPMNTEAFF. The DNA for the CDR3 is TGTGCCAGCAGTCCCCCACAGGCCGGGCCCATGAACACTGAAGCTTTCTTT.

This clonotype appeared many times. CDR3 sequence: CASSHNRADTEAFF. In DNA, the CDR3 is TGTGCCAGCAGCCATAACAGGGCCGACACTGAAGCTTTCTTT. This chain connects TRBV28 to TRBJ1-1, with D possibly being TRBD1 (6 bases). Trimming removed 6 bases at V and 3 bases at J, with 14 bases between. The CDR3 totals 14 residues. Germline assignment: CDR1 MDHEN and CDR2 SYDVKM.

This clonotype has a handful of counts. CDR3 in DNA: TGTGCCAGCAGCGCAGAGGCAGGGGGAACTGAAGCTTTCTTT. Translation gives CASSAEAGGTEAFF. This sequence joins TRBV11-2 and TRBJ1-1; 7 bases line up with TRBD1. CDR1 is SGHAT, CDR2 FQNNGV, per germline. This CDR3 has 14 residues. V lost 5 bases to trimming and J lost 5 bases; unmatched junction nucleotides: 8.

This clonotype was detected many times. Germline and junction disagree at one end, which may indicate a read error. The V and J genes are TRBV7-9 and TRBJ2-7, with D hard to call. This CDR3 has 11 residues. Germline V gene sequence: CDR1 SEHNR, CDR2 FQNEAQ (reference sequence). The CDR3 loop is CASSLGQMVPF. CDR3 sequence (DNA): TGTGCCAGCAGCTTAGGGCAGATGGTTCCATTC.

Many counts were recorded for this clonotype. The chain couples TRBV12-3 or TRBV12-4 to TRBJ2-5; D not certain. The CDR3 extends over 13 amino acids. The V end was cut by 3 bases, the J end by 3 bases, with 8 bases between. The CDR3 spells CASSFSPKETQYF. For the CDR3, the DNA is TGTGCCAGCAGTTTTTCCCCTAAAGAGACCCAGTACTTC.

The chain joins TRBV10-3 to TRBJ2-5; 11 bases align to TRBD2. Germline CDR1 is ENHRY and CDR2 is SYGVKD. The CDR3 length is 15 residues. V trimming: 4 bases; J trimming: 3 bases; junction bases outside the gene matches: 4. CDR3 residues: CAISGSGRAEETQYF. The DNA of the CDR3 is TGTGCCATCAGTGGTAGCGGGAGGGCGGAAGAGACCCAGTACTTC.

This clonotype was recorded at least ten times. The V and J genes are TRBV27 and TRBJ1-1; no definite D call. Trimming left V 10 bases short and J 4 bases short, with 16 bases between. This CDR3 region has 13 residues. CDR1 is MNHEY and CDR2 is SMNVEV in the germline V gene (reference sequence). The CDR3 reads CATRDWGITEAFF. CDR3 DNA: TGTGCCACCAGAGACTGGGGAATCACTGAAGCTTTCTTT.

This clonotype has at least ten counts. The genes are TRBV6-8 and TRBJ2-7; D may be TRBD1 (6 bases). Germline V gene sequence: CDR1 MNHGY, CDR2 SAAAGT. The CDR3 sequence is 13 residues long. V lost 5 bases and J lost 1, with 9 bases in between. The DNA for the CDR3 is TGTGCCAGCAGTGGACAGACATCCTACGAGCAGTACTTC. It encodes CASSGQTSYEQYF.

This chain connects TRBV6-1 to TRBJ1-6; D is unclear. Per the germline V gene, CDR1 is MNHNS and CDR2 is SASEGT. V was trimmed by 5 bases and J by 11 bases, leaving 16 bases between them. The CDR3 is made up of 14 amino acids. Here the CDR3 reads CASSPVAGKAPLHF. In DNA form, the CDR3 reads TGTGCCAGCAGTCCCGTAGCGGGGAAGGCACCCCTCCACTTT.

The genes are TRBV28 and TRBJ2-5; 9 bases map to TRBD2. The CDR3 runs 17 residues. Germline CDR1 and CDR2: MDHEN and SYDVKM. V shed 5 bases and J 9 bases; nucleotides not matched to a gene: 19. CDR3 nucleotides: TGTGCCAGCAGTCACCCGCCCAGAGCGGGGGGCACTTGGGCCCAGTACTTC. It specifies CASSHPPRAGGTWAQYF. Full variable domain (remainder filled in from reference TRBV28 and TRBJ2-5): DVKVTQSSRYLVKRTGEKVFLECVQDMDHENMFWYRQDPGLGLRLIYFSYDVKMKEKGDIPEGYSVSREKKERFSLILESASTNQTSMYLCASSHPPRAGGTWAQYFGPGTRLLVL.

This chain uses TRBV27 with TRBJ2-1, with 7 bases that match TRBD2. This CDR3 is built from 14 residues. V gave up 3 bases and J gave up 8 bases; unmatched junction bases: 7. The germline V gene encodes CDR1 MNHEY and CDR2 SMNVEV (reference sequence). The CDR3 DNA is TGTGCCAGCAGTTTTATTGGACTAGAGGATGAGCAGTTCTTC. It yields the protein CASSFIGLEDEQFF.

This clonotype has ten or more counts. The chain carries TRBV6-1 and TRBJ1-2; D is ambiguous. The V gene's germline CDR1 is MNHNS and CDR2 SASEGT. The CDR3 spans 11 residues. V was shortened by 4 bases and J by 7 bases, with 7 bases between the two germline ends. The CDR3 sequence: CASSGPAGYTF. CDR3 DNA: TGTGCCAGCAGTGGACCGGCTGGCTACACCTTC.

This clonotype was seen at least ten times. The chain combines TRBV20-1 with TRBJ2-7, with 11 nucleotides matching TRBD2. Germline V CDR1 and CDR2: DFQATT, SNEGSKA (reference sequence). The CDR3 extends over 16 amino acids. With 2 bases clipped from V and 0 bases from J, the junction kept 6 bases outside the gene matches. CDR3 nucleotide sequence: TGCAGTGCTAGAAGGACTAGCGGGCCTAGCTCCTACGAGCAGTACTTC. This gives the protein CSARRTSGPSSYEQYF.

This clonotype occurred a few times. The V gene is TRBV6-1, the J gene TRBJ2-7; D possibly corresponds to TRBD2 (6 bases). The CDR3 consists of 13 residues. CDR1 and CDR2 (germline): MNHNS, SASEGT. Trimming stripped 7 bases from V and 1 base from J, with 11 bases between. The DNA of the CDR3 is TGTGCCAGCACCTCCGGACTATCCTACGAGCAGTACTTC. Its translation: CASTSGLSYEQYF.

The chain carries TRBV2 and TRBJ2-1, with 14 bases lining up with TRBD2. Germline-derived CDR1 and CDR2 are SNHLY and FYNNEI. The J segment lost 5 bases and the V segment lost 6 bases, leaving 3 bases of the junction unmatched. The CDR3 is made up of 15 amino acids. The CDR3 coding sequence is TGTGCCAGCAGCGCGACTAGCGGGGGGGACAATGAGCAGTTCTTC. Translation gives CASSATSGGDNEQFF. The complete variable domain, with remaining parts taken from reference TRBV2 and TRBJ2-1, reads EPEVTQTPSHQVTQMGQEVILRCVPISNHLYFYWYRQILGQKVEFLVSFYNNEISEKSEIFDDQFSVERPDGSNFTLKIRSTKLEDSAMYFCASSATSGGDNEQFFGPGTRLTVL.